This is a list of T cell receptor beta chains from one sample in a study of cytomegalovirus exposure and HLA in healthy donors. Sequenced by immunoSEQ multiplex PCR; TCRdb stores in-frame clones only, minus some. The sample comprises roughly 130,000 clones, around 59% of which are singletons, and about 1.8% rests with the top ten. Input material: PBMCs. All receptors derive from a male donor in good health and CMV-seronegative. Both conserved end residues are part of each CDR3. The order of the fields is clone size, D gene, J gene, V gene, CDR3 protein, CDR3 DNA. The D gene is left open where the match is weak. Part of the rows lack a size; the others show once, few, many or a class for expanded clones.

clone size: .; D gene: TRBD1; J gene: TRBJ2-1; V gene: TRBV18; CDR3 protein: CASSPRGQSGNEQFF; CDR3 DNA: TGTGCCAGCTCACCCAGGGGGCAATCGGGTAATGAGCAGTTCTTC
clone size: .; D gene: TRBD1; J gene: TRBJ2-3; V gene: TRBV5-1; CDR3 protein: CASSDGTGQAYTDTQYF; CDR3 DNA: TGCGCCAGCAGCGACGGGACAGGGCAGGCGTACACAGATACGCAGTATTTT
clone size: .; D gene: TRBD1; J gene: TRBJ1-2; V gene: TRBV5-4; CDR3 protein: CASSGRDRMLIGYTF; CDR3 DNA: TGTGCCAGCAGCGGCCGGGACAGGATGTTAATTGGCTACACCTTC
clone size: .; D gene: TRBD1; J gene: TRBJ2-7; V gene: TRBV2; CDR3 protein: CASNLRTGGPYEQYF; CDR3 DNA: TGTGCCAGCAATCTTCGGACAGGGGGACCCTACGAGCAGTACTTC
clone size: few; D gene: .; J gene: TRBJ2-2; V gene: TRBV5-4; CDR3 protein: CASSLDRGGAGELFF; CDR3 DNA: TGTGCCAGCAGCTTGGATAGGGGTGGTGCCGGGGAGCTGTTTTTT
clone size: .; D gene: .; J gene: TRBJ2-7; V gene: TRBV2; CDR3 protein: CASSGRFWTVGSEQYF; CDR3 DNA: TGTGCCAGCAGTGGACGCTTCTGGACAGTGGGTTCCGAGCAGTACTTC
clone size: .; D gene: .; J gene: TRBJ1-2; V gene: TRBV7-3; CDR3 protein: CASSLRGGRVDYGYTF; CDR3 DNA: TGTGCCAGCAGCTTAAGGGGTGGCAGGGTCGACTATGGCTACACCTTC
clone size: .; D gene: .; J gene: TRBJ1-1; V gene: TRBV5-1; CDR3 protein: CASSLSVVNTEAFF; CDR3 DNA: TGCGCCAGCAGCTTGTCTGTTGTTAACACTGAAGCTTTCTTT
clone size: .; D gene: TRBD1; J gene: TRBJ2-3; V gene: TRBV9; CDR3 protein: CASSGGQPSTDTQYF; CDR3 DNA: TGTGCCAGCAGCGGGGGACAGCCTAGCACAGATACGCAGTATTTT
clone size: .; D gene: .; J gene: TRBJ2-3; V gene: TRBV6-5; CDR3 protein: CASGQQGGVSDTQYF; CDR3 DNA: TGTGCCAGCGGCCAACAGGGCGGTGTTTCAGATACGCAGTATTTT
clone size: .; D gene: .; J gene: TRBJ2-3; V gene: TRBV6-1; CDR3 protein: CASSEAVAMADTQYF; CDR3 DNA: TGTGCCAGCAGTGAAGCTGTCGCGATGGCAGATACGCAGTATTTT
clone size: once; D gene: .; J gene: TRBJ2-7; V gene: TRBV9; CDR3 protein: CASSVGVGYEQYF; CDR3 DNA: TGTGCCAGCAGCGTAGGCGTCGGCTACGAGCAGTACTTC
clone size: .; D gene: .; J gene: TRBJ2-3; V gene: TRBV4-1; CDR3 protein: CASSQGPAGGLDTQYF; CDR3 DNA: TGCGCCAGCAGCCAAGGCCCGGCAGGGGGGCTGGATACGCAGTATTTT
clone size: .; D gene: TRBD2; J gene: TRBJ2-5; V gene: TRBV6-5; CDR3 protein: CASSYTGGRGETQYF; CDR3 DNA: TGTGCCAGCAGTTACACGGGGGGGCGTGGGGAGACCCAGTACTTC
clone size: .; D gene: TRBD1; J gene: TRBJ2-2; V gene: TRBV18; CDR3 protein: CASSPRSSTGRIRELFF; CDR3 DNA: TGTGCCAGCTCACCACGGTCGTCGACAGGGCGGATACGGGAGCTGTTTTTT
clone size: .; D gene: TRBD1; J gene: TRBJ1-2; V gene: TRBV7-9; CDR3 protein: CASSPGQGNYGYTF; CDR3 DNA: TGTGCCAGCAGCCCGGGACAGGGGAACTATGGCTACACCTTC
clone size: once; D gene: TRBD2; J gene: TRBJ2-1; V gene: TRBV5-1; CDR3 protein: CASSLDWGGYNEQFF; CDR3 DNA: TGCGCCAGCAGCTTGGATTGGGGGGGCTACAATGAGCAGTTCTTC
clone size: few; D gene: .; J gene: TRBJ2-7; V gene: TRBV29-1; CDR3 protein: CSVVVMGGTYEQYF; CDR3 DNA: TGCAGCGTTGTGGTGATGGGGGGAACCTACGAGCAGTACTTC
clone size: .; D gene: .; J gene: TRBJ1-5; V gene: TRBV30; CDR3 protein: CAWSVLWGGDQPQHF; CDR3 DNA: TGTGCCTGGAGTGTACTTTGGGGGGGGGATCAGCCCCAGCATTTT
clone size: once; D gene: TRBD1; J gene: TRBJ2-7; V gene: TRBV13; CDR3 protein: CASSSQGAEQYF; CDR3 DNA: TGTGCCAGCAGCTCCCAGGGGGCTGAGCAGTACTTC
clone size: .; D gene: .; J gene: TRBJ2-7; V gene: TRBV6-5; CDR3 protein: CASHSRSIPYEQYF; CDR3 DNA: TGTGCCAGCCACAGCCGCTCAATCCCCTACGAGCAGTACTTC
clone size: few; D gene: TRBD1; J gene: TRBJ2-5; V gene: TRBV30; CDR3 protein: CAWSRDRGRETQYF; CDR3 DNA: TGTGCCTGGAGCCGGGACAGGGGCAGGGAGACCCAGTACTTC
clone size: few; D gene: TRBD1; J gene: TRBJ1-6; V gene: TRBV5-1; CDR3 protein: CASSFTGTGGAGGSPLHF; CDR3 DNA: TGCGCCAGCAGCTTTACCGGGACAGGGGGCGCGGGGGGTTCACCCCTCCACTTT
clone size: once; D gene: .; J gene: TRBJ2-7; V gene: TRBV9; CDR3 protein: CASSVGGASSYEQYF; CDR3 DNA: TGTGCCAGCAGCGTTGGGGGGGCCAGCTCCTACGAGCAGTACTTC
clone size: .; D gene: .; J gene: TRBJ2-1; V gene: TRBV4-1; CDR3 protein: CASSQSPGSGEYNEQFF; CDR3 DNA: TGCGCCAGCAGCCAATCTCCAGGGTCGGGGGAGTACAATGAGCAGTTCTTC
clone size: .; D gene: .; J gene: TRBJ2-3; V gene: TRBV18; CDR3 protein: CASSPRSGQPLDTQYF; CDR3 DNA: TGTGCCAGCTCACCACGAAGCGGACAGCCTTTGGATACGCAGTATTTT
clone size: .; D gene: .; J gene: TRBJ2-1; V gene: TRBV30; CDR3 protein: CAWSVSLNEQFF; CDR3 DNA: TGTGCCTGGAGTGTCAGTCTCAATGAGCAGTTCTTC
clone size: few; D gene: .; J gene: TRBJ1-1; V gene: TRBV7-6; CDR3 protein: CASSLTGMGNTEAFF; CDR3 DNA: TGTGCCAGCAGCTTAACAGGGATGGGGAACACTGAAGCTTTCTTT
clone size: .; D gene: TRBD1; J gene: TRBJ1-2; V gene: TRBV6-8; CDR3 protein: CASRLMMGQVYGYTF; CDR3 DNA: TGTGCCAGCAGATTAATGATGGGACAGGTTTATGGCTACACCTTC
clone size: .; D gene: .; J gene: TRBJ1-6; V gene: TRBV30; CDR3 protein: CAWSSNQGVSSLHF; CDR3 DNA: TGTGCCTGGAGCAGTAACCAGGGCGTCTCCAGTCTCCACTTT
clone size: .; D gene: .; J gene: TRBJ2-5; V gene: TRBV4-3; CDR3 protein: CASSQDVVAKETQYF; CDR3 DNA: TGCGCCAGCAGCCAAGATGTGGTAGCAAAAGAGACCCAGTACTTC
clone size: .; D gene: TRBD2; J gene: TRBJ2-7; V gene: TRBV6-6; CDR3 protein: CASSDGTSGYEQYF; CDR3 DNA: TGTGCCAGCAGTGACGGGACTAGCGGGTACGAGCAGTACTTC
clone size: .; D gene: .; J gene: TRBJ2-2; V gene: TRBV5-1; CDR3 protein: CASSPGWVNGELFF; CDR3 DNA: TGCGCCAGCAGCCCGGGTTGGGTCAACGGGGAGCTGTTTTTT
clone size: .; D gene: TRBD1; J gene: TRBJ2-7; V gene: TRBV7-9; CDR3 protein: CASSLVQGASGEQYF; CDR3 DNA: TGTGCCAGCAGCTTAGTACAGGGGGCGTCTGGCGAGCAGTACTTC
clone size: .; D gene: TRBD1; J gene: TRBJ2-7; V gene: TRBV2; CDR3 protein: CASKEQGREQYF; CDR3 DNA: TGTGCCAGCAAGGAACAGGGGCGCGAGCAGTACTTC
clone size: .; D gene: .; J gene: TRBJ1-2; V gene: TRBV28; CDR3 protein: CASSKQQGGHTF; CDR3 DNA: TGTGCCAGCAGTAAACAGCAGGGTGGTCACACCTTC
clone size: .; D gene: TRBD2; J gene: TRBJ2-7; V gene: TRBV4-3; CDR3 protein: CASSHMASGAYEQYF; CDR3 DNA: TGCGCCAGCAGCCACATGGCAAGCGGGGCCTACGAGCAGTACTTC
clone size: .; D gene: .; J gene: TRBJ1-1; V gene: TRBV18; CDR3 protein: CASSPPWRTTNTEAFF; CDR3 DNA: TGTGCCAGCTCACCGCCGTGGCGGACTACGAACACTGAAGCTTTCTTT
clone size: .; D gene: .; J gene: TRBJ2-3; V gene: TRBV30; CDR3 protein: CAWTAGPTITDTQYF; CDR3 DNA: TGTGCCTGGACCGCGGGCCCAACGATCACAGATACGCAGTATTTT
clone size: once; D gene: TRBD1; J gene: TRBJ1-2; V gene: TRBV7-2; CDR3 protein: CASSRVGQGYGYTF; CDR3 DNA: TGTGCCAGCAGCCGAGTGGGACAGGGCTATGGCTACACCTTC
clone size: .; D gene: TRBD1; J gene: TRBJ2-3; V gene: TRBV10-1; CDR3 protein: CASSGGQSPDTQYF; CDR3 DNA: TGCGCCAGCAGTGGGGGACAGTCGCCAGATACGCAGTATTTT
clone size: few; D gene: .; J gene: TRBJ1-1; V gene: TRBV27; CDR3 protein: CASSLLGSGKNTEAFF; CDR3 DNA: TGTGCCAGCAGTTTATTGGGGTCAGGGAAGAACACTGAAGCTTTCTTT
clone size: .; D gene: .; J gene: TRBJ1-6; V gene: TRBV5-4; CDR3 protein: CASSLVGGESPLHF; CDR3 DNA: TGTGCCAGCAGCTTGGTCGGGGGGGAGTCACCCCTCCACTTT
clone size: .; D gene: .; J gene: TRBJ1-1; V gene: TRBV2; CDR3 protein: CASSVAGPPIMNTEAFF; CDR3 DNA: TGTGCCAGCAGTGTTGCAGGGCCCCCAATTATGAACACTGAAGCTTTCTTT
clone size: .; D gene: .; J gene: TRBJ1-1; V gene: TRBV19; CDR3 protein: CASTPGGVTEAFF; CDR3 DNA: TGTGCCAGTACCCCAGGCGGGGTCACTGAAGCTTTCTTT
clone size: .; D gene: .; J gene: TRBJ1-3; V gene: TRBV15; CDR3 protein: CATSRDLVTGRSGNTIYF; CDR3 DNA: TGTGCCACCAGCAGAGATTTAGTGACAGGACGCTCTGGAAACACCATATATTTT
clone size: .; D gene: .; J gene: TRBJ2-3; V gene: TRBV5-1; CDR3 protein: CASSLDGQIPWTQYF; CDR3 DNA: TGCGCCAGCAGCTTGGACGGACAGATCCCATGGACGCAGTATTTT
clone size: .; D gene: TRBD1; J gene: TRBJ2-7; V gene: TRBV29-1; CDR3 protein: CSAAQGPSYEQYF; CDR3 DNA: TGCAGCGCCGCACAGGGGCCTTCCTACGAGCAGTACTTC
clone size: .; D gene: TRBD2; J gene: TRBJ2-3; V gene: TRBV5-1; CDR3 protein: CASSLAGGYTDTQYF; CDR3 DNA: TGCGCCAGCAGCTTGGCGGGGGGGTACACAGATACGCAGTATTTT
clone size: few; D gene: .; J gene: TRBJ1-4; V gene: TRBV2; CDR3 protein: CASEQGRANEKLFF; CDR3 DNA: TGTGCCAGCGAGCAGGGCAGGGCTAATGAAAAACTGTTTTTT
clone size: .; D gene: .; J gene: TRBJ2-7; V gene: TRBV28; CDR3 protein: CASSLGGGDFYEQYF; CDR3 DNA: TGTGCCAGCAGCTTGGGAGGGGGAGACTTCTACGAGCAGTACTTC
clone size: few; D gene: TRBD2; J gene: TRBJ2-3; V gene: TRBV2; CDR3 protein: CASSGASGASTDTQYF; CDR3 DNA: TGTGCCAGCAGTGGGGCTAGCGGGGCTAGCACAGATACGCAGTATTTT
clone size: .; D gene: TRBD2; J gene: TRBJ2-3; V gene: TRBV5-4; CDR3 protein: CASSPGLAASTDTQYF; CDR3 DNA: TGTGCCAGCAGCCCGGGACTAGCGGCTAGCACAGATACGCAGTATTTT
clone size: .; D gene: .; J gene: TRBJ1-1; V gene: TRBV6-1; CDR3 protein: CASSEGAGLSAFF; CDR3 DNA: TGTGCCAGCAGTGAAGGGGCAGGCCTGTCGGCTTTCTTT
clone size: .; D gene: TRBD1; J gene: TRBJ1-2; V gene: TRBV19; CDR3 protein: CASSPEAWTGFHYGYTF; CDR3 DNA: TGTGCCAGTAGCCCCGAGGCCTGGACAGGGTTCCACTATGGCTACACCTTC
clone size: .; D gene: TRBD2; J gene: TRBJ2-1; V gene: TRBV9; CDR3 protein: CASSVGGLAGNEQFF; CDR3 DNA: TGTGCCAGCAGCGTAGGGGGACTAGCGGGTAATGAGCAGTTCTTC
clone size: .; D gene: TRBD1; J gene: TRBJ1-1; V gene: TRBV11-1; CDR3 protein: CASSLNRGQTEAFF; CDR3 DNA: TGTGCCAGCAGCTTAAACAGGGGGCAGACTGAAGCTTTCTTT
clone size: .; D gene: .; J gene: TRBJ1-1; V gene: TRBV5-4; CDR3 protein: CASSLGVVNTEAFF; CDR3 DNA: TGTGCCAGCAGCTTGGGAGTAGTGAACACTGAAGCTTTCTTT